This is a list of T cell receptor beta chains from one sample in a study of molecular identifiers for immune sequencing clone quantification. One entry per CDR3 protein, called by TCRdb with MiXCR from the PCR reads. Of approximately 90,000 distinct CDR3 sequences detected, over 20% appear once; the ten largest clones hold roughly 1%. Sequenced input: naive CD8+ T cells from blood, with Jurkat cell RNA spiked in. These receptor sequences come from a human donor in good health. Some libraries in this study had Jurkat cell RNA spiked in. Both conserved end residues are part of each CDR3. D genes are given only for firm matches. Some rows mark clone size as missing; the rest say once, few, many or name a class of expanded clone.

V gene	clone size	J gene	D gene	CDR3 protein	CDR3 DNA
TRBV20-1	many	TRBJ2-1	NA	CSARDGSSTGHEQFF	TGCAGTGCTAGAGATGGGTCCTCCACGGGCCATGAGCAGTTCTTC
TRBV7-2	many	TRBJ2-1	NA	CASSSPNGNEQFF	TGTGCCAGCAGCTCCCCGAACGGAAATGAGCAGTTCTTC
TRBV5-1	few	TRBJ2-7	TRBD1	CASSLAEGARYEQYF	TGCGCCAGCAGCTTGGCCGAGGGGGCGAGATACGAGCAGTACTTC
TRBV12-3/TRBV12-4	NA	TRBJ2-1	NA	CASNSPLYIEQFF	TGTGCCAGCAACAGCCCCCTATATATAGAGCAGTTCTTC
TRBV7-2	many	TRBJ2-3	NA	CASSFTGSSTDTQYF	TGTGCCAGCAGCTTTACAGGGTCTAGCACAGATACGCAGTATTTT
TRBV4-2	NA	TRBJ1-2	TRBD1	CASSQDRMGQGVYGYTF	TGTGCCAGCAGCCAAGATCGGATGGGACAGGGAGTCTATGGCTACACCTTC
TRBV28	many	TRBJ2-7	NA	CASSQLGDEQYF	TGTGCCAGCAGCCAATTGGGGGACGAGCAGTACTTC
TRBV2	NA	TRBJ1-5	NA	CASSEVWTENQPQHF	TGTGCCAGCAGTGAAGTTTGGACAGAAAATCAGCCCCAGCATTTT
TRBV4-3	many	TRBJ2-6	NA	CASSEPGQVISGANVLTF	TGCGCCAGCAGCGAACCCGGACAAGTCATCTCTGGGGCCAACGTCCTGACTTTC
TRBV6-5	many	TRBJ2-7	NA	CASSGRHSTYEQYF	TGTGCCAGCAGTGGGAGGCACAGTACCTACGAGCAGTACTTC
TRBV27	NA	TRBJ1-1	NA	CASSGGNTEAFF	TGTGCCAGCAGCGGCGGGAACACTGAAGCTTTCTTT
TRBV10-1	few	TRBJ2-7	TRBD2	CASSDAGTSPYEQYF	TGCGCCAGCAGTGACGCCGGGACTAGTCCCTACGAGCAGTACTTC
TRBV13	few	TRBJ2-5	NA	CASSPPGGNQETQYF	TGTGCCAGCAGCCCCCCCGGGGGCAACCAAGAGACCCAGTACTTC
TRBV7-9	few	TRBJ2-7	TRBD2	CASSQPRVTGREIIYEQYF	TGTGCCAGCAGCCAACCTCGGGTTACGGGGCGGGAGATTATTTACGAGCAGTACTTC
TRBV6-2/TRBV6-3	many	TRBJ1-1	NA	CASSSLGHLGGTEAFF	TGTGCCAGCAGTTCCCTGGGACACCTGGGTGGCACTGAAGCTTTCTTT
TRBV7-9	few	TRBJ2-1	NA	CASSLHEQFF	TGTGCCAGCAGCTTACACGAGCAGTTCTTC
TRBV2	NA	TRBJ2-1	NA	CASSAGSTANNEQFF	TGTGCCAGCAGTGCCGGGAGCACAGCGAACAATGAGCAGTTCTTC
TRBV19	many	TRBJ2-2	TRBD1	CASSVQGRTGELFF	TGTGCCAGTAGTGTACAGGGGCGCACCGGGGAGCTGTTTTTT
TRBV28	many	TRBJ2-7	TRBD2	CASSFQGGDYSYEQYF	TGTGCCAGCAGTTTCCAGGGAGGGGACTATTCCTACGAGCAGTACTTC
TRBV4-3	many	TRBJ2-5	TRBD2	CASSQESLAEETQYF	TGCGCCAGCAGCCAAGAGTCACTAGCGGAAGAGACCCAGTACTTC
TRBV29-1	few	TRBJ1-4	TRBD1	CSVLTGGDEKLFF	TGCAGCGTTTTGACAGGGGGCGATGAAAAACTGTTTTTT
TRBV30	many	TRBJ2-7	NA	CAWNSYGYEQYF	TGTGCCTGGAACAGTTACGGCTACGAGCAGTACTTC
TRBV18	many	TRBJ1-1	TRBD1	CASSPPDRVEAFF	TGTGCCAGCTCACCCCCGGACAGGGTAGAAGCTTTCTTT
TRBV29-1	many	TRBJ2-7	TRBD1	CSVEERDRVPYEQYF	TGCAGCGTTGAAGAAAGGGACAGGGTTCCCTACGAGCAGTACTTC
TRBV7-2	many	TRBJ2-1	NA	CASSQGPSSYNEQFF	TGTGCCAGCAGCCAAGGCCCCAGCTCCTACAATGAGCAGTTCTTC
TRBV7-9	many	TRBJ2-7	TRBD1	CASSSNDRAYEQYF	TGTGCCAGCAGTTCGAACGACAGGGCCTACGAGCAGTACTTC
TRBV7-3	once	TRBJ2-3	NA	CASSPPGRADTQYF	TGTGCCAGCAGCCCGCCCGGGCGCGCAGATACGCAGTATTTT
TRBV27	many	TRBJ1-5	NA	CASSPLGPAGNQPQHF	TGTGCCAGCAGTCCCCTGGGCCCCGCCGGCAATCAGCCCCAGCATTTT
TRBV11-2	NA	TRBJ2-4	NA	CASSLDLGTGIAKNIQYF	TGTGCCAGCAGCTTAGATCTAGGGACGGGGATAGCCAAAAACATTCAGTACTTC
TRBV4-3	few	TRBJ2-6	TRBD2	CASSQATSGSSGANVLTF	TGCGCCAGCAGCCAAGCGACTAGCGGAAGCTCTGGGGCCAACGTCCTGACTTTC
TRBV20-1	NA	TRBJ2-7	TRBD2	CSASTSEPYEQYF	TGCAGTGCGAGCACTAGCGAACCCTACGAGCAGTACTTC
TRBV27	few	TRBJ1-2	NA	CASSSIQRTAEYGYTF	TGTGCCAGCAGTTCTATTCAGCGGACAGCTGAGTATGGCTACACCTTC
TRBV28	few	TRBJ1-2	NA	CASSLPQGGDGYTF	TGTGCCAGCAGTTTACCTCAGGGAGGGGATGGCTACACCTTC
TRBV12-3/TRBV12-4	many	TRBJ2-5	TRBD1	CASSFGQDQETQYF	TGTGCCAGCAGTTTCGGACAGGACCAAGAGACCCAGTACTTC
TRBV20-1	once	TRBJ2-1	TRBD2	CSAGGTSGYNEQFF	TGCAGTGCTGGGGGGACTAGCGGCTACAATGAGCAGTTCTTC
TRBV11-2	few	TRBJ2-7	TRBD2	CASSLFSGGGEQYF	TGTGCCAGCAGCTTATTTAGTGGGGGGGGAGAGCAGTACTTC
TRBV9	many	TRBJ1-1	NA	CASSPSGGLVGNTEAFF	TGTGCCAGCAGCCCCAGCGGGGGTTTGGTAGGGAACACTGAAGCTTTCTTT
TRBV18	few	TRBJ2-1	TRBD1	CASSGSDRVSYNEQFF	TGTGCCAGCTCAGGATCGGACAGGGTCTCCTACAATGAGCAGTTCTTC
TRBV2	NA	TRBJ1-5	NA	CAGSESRTGQPRHF	TGTGCCGGCAGTGAAAGCCGGACGGGTCAGCCCCGGCATTTT